The 20 T cell receptor beta chains reported below all come from one sample, sequenced in a study of blood T cells in healthy people across ages. Sample-barcoded 5' priming and a J-beta primer mix drove a second PCR of roughly 7 to 11 cycles. TCRdb re-derived calls from the 5' RACE reads in MiXCR, one entry per CDR3 protein. Among more than 1,400,000 distinct CDR3 sequences listed, approximately 42% were seen once. The sequenced material came from blood. Receptor source: a young woman in good health.

The CDR3 nucleotides read TGTGCCAGCAGCTTAGGGCTAGCGGGGACCTCCTACAATGAGCAGTTCTTC. Translating gives CASSLGLAGTSYNEQFF. This chain uses TRBV27 with TRBJ2-1; TRBD2 matches at 9 bases. The CDR3 spans 17 residues. Germline CDR1 is MNHEY and CDR2 is SMNVEV (reference sequence). Losses at the gene ends were 6 bases for V and 0 bases for J; bases not matched to a gene: 9.

The chain couples TRBV29-1 to TRBJ2-1; TRBD1 matches at 12 bases. With 7 bases clipped from V and 8 bases from J, the junction kept 9 bases outside the gene matches. The CDR3 covers 14 residues. Germline V gene data show CDR1 as SQVTM and CDR2 as ANQGSEA. CDR3 sequence (DNA): TGCAGCGCCCCGCCGGGACAGGGGGCTGATGAGCAGTTCTTC. Its translation is CSAPPGQGADEQFF.

This clonotype has only a few counts. The chain uses TRBV15 and TRBJ2-7, with 7 bases identical to TRBD2. Germline CDR1 LNHNV, CDR2 YYDKDF (reference sequence). This CDR3 spans 14 amino acids. The J segment lost 2 bases and the V segment lost 8 bases, leaving 9 bases of the junction unmatched. The CDR3 is CATAGGTRTYEQYF. The CDR3, as DNA: TGTGCCACCGCCGGGGGGACCCGAACCTACGAGCAGTACTTC.

This clonotype was seen once. V and J are TRBV20-1 and TRBJ1-6; D remains unclear. V shed 6 bases and J shed 6 bases, with 12 bases lying between them. The CDR3 has 13 residues. Germline CDR1 DFQATT, CDR2 SNEGSKA (reference sequence). In DNA, the CDR3 is TGCAGTGCCCGGAGGACTAGTAATTCACCCCTCCACTTT. Its translation is CSARRTSNSPLHF.

The chain joins TRBV5-1 to TRBJ2-4; 9 bases align to TRBD1. TRBJ2-7 explains the end of the DNA better; the J call may be wrong. Germline CDR1 reads SGHRS; CDR2 reads YFSETQ. The CDR3 runs to 13 residues. The CDR3 DNA follows: TGCGCCAGCAGGGCCGGGACAGGGTACGAGCAGTACTTC. Translated, it gives CASRAGTGYEQYF.

In its sample, this clonotype was seen a few times. This rearrangement joins TRBV7-9 to TRBJ2-1; TRBD2 is a possible D gene (6 bases). Trimming took off 3 bases at V and 3 bases at J, with 15 bases between the two ends. This CDR3 has 16 amino acids. Germline V gene lookup returns CDR1 SEHNR and CDR2 FQNEAQ (reference sequence). CDR3 loop: CASSFPGGGDYNEQFF. The CDR3 nucleotides read TGTGCCAGCAGCTTTCCGGGTGGCGGGGACTACAATGAGCAGTTCTTC.

The table lists this clonotype with a few counts. The J gene is TRBJ2-5, the V gene TRBV10-3, with TRBD2 matching over 12 bases. The V gene end was trimmed by 11 bases and the J gene end by 11 bases; junction bases not matched to a gene: 18. The germline CDR1 and CDR2 sequences are ENHRY and SYGVKD. This CDR3 comprises 15 residues. The CDR3 sequence: CAARTSGAQRGEQYF. Written as DNA, the CDR3 is TGTGCCGCCCGGACTAGCGGGGCCCAACGGGGAGAGCAGTACTTC.

The V call is TRBV4-1, the J call TRBJ1-5; a possible D gene is TRBD1 (5 bases). CDR3 length: 17 amino acids. Germline CDR1 and CDR2: MGHRA and YSYEKL. V lost 1 base to trimming and J lost 4 bases, with 17 bases between them. The CDR3 DNA reads as TGCGCCAGCAGCCAAGGGGCAGGGCTGGTCGGAAATCAGCCCCAGCATTTT. As protein: CASSQGAGLVGNQPQHF.

In its sample, this clonotype was seen a few times. This chain links TRBV15 with TRBJ2-1; TRBD2 agrees at 7 bases. This CDR3 contains 14 residues. V shed 8 bases, J shed 5 bases, and the junction held 9 bases outside the gene matches. Germline CDR1 LNHNV, CDR2 YYDKDF (reference sequence). The CDR3 region is CATGRRGSNNEQFF. DNA for the CDR3: TGTGCCACCGGGCGGCGGGGGTCAAACAATGAGCAGTTCTTC.

The chain couples TRBV18 to TRBJ1-1; D is possibly TRBD1 (6 bases). Trimming removed 4 bases from V and 8 bases from J, with 17 bases in between. CDR1 KGHSH and CDR2 LQKENI come from the germline V gene. There are 14 residues in the CDR3. CDR3 coding DNA: TGTGCCAGCTCACTCCGGGACATCCCGACCGAAGCTTTCTTT. Translation: CASSLRDIPTEAFF.

The chain joins TRBV18 to TRBJ2-1, with D unclear. Trimming removed 7 bases from V and 5 bases from J, with 12 bases in between. CDR1 is KGHSH and CDR2 is LQKENI in the germline V gene. CDR3 length equals 13 residues. The CDR3 reads CASFYGQNNEQFF. The CDR3 DNA reads TGTGCCAGCTTCTACGGGCAGAACAATGAGCAGTTCTTC. Complete variable domain (other parts from reference TRBV18 and TRBJ2-1): NAGVMQNPRHLVRRRGQEARLRCSPMKGHSHVYWYRQLPEEGLKFMVYLQKENIIDESGMPKERFSAEFPKEGPSILRIQQVVRGDSAAYFCASFYGQNNEQFFGPGTRLTVL.

The chain employs TRBV6-5 and TRBJ2-5, with D tentatively TRBD1 or TRBD2 (5 bases each). The DNA end is more similar to TRBJ2-1, so the J call may be wrong. Germline assignment: CDR1 MNHEY and CDR2 SVGAGI. The CDR3 is 14 amino acids. CDR3 sequence: CASTERGEQETQFF. CDR3 DNA sequence: TGTGCCAGCACCGAGAGGGGAGAGCAAGAGACCCAGTTCTTC.

This clonotype turned up a few times. This rearrangement joins TRBV7-8 to TRBJ2-3; the D is unclear. The CDR3 is 15 amino acids. Germline V CDR1 and CDR2: SGHVS, FQNEAQ. V lost 0 bases and J lost 3, with 10 bases in between. The CDR3 loop reads CASSLAIYETDTQYF. CDR3 sequence (DNA): TGTGCCAGCAGCTTAGCGATTTATGAGACAGATACGCAGTATTTT.

The rearrangement joins TRBV4-3 to TRBJ2-3, with 8 bases lining up with TRBD2. The CDR3 has 16 amino acids. CDR1 and CDR2 (germline): LGHNA, YSLEER. J gave up 7 bases and V 0 bases, and 9 bases lay outside the gene matches. CDR3 sequence: CASSQDRTAGVYTQYF. DNA of the CDR3: TGCGCCAGCAGCCAAGATCGGACAGCGGGGGTTTATACGCAGTATTTT.

Notes on this clonotype: Given a much more abundant clone one base away, this may be a read error. The V call is TRBV6-2 or TRBV6-3, the J call TRBJ2-3; D is possibly TRBD2 (6 bases). V was clipped by 6 bases and J by 2 bases, with 12 bases between them. Germline V CDR1 and CDR2: MNHEY, SVGEGT. The CDR3 consists of 14 residues. CDR3 bases: TGTGCCAGCAGGCCTGGGACTGTCACAGATACGCAGTATTTT. This sequence encodes CASRPGTVTDTQYF.

The V call is TRBV28, the J call TRBJ1-2, with D perhaps TRBD1 (6 bases). Germline loops: CDR1 MDHEN, CDR2 SYDVKM. Trimming left V 8 bases short and J 6 bases short, with 22 bases between. This CDR3 is built from 15 residues. CDR3 region: CASGLQTGPEDGYTF. The CDR3 DNA reads as TGTGCCAGCGGTCTCCAGACAGGTCCAGAGGATGGCTACACCTTC.

This clonotype was detected only a few times. The gene calls are TRBV29-1 and TRBJ2-7; TRBD2 matches 10 bases. Trimming cost V 8 bases and J 3 bases; bases outside gene matches: 7. Germline V CDR1 and CDR2: SQVTM, ANQGSEA. The CDR3 has 13 residues. The CDR3 region has the DNA TGCAGCACCGGGACTAGCGCGAACTACGAGCAGTACTTC. It translates to CSTGTSANYEQYF.

This clonotype was seen only a few times. This sequence joins TRBV10-3 and TRBJ2-7, with 7 bases fitting TRBD2. This CDR3 has 13 residues. Germline assignment: CDR1 ENHRY and CDR2 SYGVKD. V shed 9 bases, J shed 0 bases, and the junction held 5 bases outside the gene matches. This CDR3 reads CAMGGTSSYEQYF. As DNA, the CDR3 is TGTGCCATGGGAGGGACCAGCTCCTACGAGCAGTACTTC.

Only one count was recorded for this clonotype. The chain is built from TRBV2 and TRBJ1-6; D ambiguous. Per germline, CDR1 SNHLY and CDR2 FYNNEI. The ends were cut back, 9 bases at V and 6 bases at J, with 12 bases in the middle. The CDR3 sequence is 13 residues long. The CDR3 sequence is CASNRAPNSPLHF. CDR3 bases: TGTGCCAGTAACCGGGCGCCTAATTCACCCCTCCACTTT.

This rearrangement joins TRBV5-1 to TRBJ2-1; D tentatively fits TRBD1 or TRBD2 (6 bases each). CDR1 is SGHRS, CDR2 YFSETQ, per germline. There are 17 residues in the CDR3. V lost 0 bases, J lost 2 bases, and 15 bases lay in between. The CDR3 loop reads CASSLGGGGRPYNEQFF. CDR3 nucleotide sequence: TGCGCCAGCAGCTTGGGCGGTGGGGGGCGTCCCTACAATGAGCAGTTCTTC.